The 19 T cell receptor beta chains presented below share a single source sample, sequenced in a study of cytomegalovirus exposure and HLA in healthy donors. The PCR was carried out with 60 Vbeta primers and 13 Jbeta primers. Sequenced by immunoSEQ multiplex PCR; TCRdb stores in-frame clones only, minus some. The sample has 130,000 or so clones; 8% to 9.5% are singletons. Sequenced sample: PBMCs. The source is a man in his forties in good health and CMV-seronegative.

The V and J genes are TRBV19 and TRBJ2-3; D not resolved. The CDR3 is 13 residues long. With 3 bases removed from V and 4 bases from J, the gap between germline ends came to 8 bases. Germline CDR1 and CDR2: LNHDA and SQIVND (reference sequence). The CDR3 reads CASSMRLPDTQYF. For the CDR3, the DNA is TGTGCCAGTAGTATGAGGCTACCAGATACGCAGTATTTT.

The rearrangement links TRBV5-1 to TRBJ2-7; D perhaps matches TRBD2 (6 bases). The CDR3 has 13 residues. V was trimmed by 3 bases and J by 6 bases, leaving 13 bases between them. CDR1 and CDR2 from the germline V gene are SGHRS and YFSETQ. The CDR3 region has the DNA TGCGCCAGCAGCTGGAAAGGGGACTTCGAGCAGTACTTC. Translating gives CASSWKGDFEQYF.

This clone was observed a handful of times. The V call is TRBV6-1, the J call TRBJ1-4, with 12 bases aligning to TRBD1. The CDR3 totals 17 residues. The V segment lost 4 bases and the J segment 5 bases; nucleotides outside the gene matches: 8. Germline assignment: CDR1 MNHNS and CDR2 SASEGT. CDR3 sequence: CASSGGDRGPRNEKLFF. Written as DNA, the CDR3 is TGTGCCAGCAGTGGGGGGGACAGGGGGCCCCGCAATGAAAAACTGTTTTTT.

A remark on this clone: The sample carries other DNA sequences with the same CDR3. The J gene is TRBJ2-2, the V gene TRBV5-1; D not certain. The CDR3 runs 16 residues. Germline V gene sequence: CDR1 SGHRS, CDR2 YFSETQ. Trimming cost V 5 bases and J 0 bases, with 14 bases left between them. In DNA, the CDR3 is TGCGCCAGCAGTCACCCACGAGAACCGAACACCGGGGAGCTGTTTTTT. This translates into CASSHPREPNTGELFF.

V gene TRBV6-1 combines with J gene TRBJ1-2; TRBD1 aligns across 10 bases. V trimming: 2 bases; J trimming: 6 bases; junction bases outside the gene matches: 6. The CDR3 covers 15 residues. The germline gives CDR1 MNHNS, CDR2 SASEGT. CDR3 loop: CASSEFRDRGDGYTF. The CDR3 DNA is TGTGCCAGCAGTGAATTCCGGGACAGGGGAGATGGCTACACCTTC.

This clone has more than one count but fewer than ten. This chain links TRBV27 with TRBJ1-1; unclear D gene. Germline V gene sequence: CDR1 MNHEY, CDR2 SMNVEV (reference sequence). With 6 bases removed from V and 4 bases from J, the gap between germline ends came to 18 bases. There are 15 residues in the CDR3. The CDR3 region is CASSLSSGFGTEAFF. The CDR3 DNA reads TGTGCCAGCAGCCTGTCGTCGGGGTTTGGCACTGAAGCTTTCTTT.

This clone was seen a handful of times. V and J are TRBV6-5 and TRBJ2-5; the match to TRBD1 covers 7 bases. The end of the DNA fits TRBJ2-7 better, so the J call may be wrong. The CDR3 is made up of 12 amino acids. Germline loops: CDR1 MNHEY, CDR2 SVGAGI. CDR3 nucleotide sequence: TGTGCCAGCAGTACAGGGGTCGGCGAGCAGTACTTC. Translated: CASSTGVGEQYF.

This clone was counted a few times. Here the CDR3 reads CASSGEYSGNTIYF. In DNA form, the CDR3 reads TGTGCCAGCAGTGGGGAGTACTCTGGAAACACCATATATTTT. This chain uses TRBV2 with TRBJ1-3; D unclear. The CDR3 spans 14 residues. Germline V gives CDR1 SNHLY, CDR2 FYNNEI. The V and J ends lost 4 bases and 0 bases respectively, with 7 bases between them.

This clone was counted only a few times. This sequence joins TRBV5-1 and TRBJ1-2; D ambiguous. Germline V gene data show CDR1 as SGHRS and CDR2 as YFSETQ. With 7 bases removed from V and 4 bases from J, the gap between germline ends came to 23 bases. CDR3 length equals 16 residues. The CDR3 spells CASAEPGPPAGYGYTF. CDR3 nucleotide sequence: TGCGCCAGCGCCGAGCCTGGGCCTCCCGCGGGCTATGGCTACACCTTC.

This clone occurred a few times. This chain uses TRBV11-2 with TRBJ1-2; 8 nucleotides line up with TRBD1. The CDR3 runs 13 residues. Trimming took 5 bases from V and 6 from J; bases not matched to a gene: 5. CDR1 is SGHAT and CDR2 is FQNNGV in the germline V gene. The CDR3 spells CASSPTGVNGYTF. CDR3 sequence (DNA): TGTGCCAGCAGCCCGACAGGGGTAAATGGCTACACCTTC.

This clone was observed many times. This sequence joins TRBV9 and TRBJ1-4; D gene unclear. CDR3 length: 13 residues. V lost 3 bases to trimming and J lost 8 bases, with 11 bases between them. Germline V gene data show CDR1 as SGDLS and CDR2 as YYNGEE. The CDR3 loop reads CASSGTELEKLFF. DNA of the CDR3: TGTGCCAGCAGCGGGACTGAATTGGAAAAACTGTTTTTT.

In DNA, the CDR3 is TGTGCCAGCAGTTTTAGACAGGTCCTCTACGAGCAGTACTTC. Translation gives CASSFRQVLYEQYF. The chain joins TRBV28 to TRBJ2-7; a possible D gene is TRBD1 (6 bases). This CDR3 spans 14 amino acids. Between the trimmed V and J ends, which lost 3 bases and 3 bases, there was a span of 12 bases. Germline CDR1 is MDHEN and CDR2 is SYDVKM. The full variable domain, rest sourced from reference TRBV28 and TRBJ2-7, is DVKVTQSSRYLVKRTGEKVFLECVQDMDHENMFWYRQDPGLGLRLIYFSYDVKMKEKGDIPEGYSVSREKKERFSLILESASTNQTSMYLCASSFRQVLYEQYFGPGTRLTVT.

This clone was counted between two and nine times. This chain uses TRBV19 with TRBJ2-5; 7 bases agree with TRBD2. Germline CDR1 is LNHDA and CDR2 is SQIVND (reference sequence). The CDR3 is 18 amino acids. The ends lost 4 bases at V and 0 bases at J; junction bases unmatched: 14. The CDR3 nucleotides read TGTGCCAGTAGTAGGGGGGGAGCGGGGATTTGGTACCAAGAGACCCAGTACTTC. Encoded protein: CASSRGGAGIWYQETQYF.

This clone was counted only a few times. CDR3 region: CASSSEEGPSPLHF. The CDR3 region has the DNA TGTGCCAGCAGCTCCGAGGAGGGGCCTTCACCCCTCCACTTT. The V and J genes are TRBV7-8 and TRBJ1-6, with D possibly being TRBD1 (5 bases). Germline assignment: CDR1 SGHVS and CDR2 FQNEAQ. The CDR3 totals 14 residues. V was shortened by 4 bases and J by 9 bases, with 13 bases between the two germline ends.

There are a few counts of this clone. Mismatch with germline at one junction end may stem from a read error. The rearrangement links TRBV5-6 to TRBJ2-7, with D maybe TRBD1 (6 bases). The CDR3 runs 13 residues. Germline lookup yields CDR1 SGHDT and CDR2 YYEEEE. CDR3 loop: CASSLGDTHEHSF. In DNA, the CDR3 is TGTGCCAGCAGCTTAGGGGACACACACGAGCACTCCTTC.

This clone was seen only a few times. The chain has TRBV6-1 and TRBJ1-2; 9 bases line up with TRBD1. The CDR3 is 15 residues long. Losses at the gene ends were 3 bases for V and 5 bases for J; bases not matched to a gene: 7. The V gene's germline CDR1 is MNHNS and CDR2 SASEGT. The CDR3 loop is CASSEGTGPGYGYTF. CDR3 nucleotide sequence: TGTGCCAGCAGTGAGGGGACAGGGCCGGGGTATGGCTACACCTTC.

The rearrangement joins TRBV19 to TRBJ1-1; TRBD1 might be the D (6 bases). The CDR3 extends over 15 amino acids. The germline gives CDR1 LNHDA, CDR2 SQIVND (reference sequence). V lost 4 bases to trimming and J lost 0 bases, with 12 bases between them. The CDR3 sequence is CASSNRDKLNTEAFF. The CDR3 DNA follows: TGTGCCAGTAGTAACCGGGACAAGTTGAACACTGAAGCTTTCTTT.

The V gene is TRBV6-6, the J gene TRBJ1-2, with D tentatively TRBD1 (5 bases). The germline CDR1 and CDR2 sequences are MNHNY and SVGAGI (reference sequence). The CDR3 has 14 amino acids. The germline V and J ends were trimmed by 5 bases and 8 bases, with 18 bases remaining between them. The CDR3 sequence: CASSQPDTAIGYTF. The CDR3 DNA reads TGTGCCAGCAGTCAACCGGACACCGCAATCGGCTACACCTTC.

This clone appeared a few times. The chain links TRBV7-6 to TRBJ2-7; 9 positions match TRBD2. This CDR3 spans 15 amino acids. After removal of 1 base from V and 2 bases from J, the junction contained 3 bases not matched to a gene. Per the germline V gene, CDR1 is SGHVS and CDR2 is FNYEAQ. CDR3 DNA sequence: TGTGCCAGCAGCTTAGAGGCTAGCGGGGCCTACGAGCAGTACTTC. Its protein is CASSLEASGAYEQYF.